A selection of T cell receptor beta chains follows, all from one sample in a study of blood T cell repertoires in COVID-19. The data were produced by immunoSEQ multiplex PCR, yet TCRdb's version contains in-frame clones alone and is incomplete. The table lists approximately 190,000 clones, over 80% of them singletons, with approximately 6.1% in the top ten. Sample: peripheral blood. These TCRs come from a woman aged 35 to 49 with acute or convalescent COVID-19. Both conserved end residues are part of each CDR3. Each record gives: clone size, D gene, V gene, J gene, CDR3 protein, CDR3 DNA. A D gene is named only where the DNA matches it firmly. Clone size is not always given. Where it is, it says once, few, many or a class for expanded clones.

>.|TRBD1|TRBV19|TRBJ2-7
CASSGRTGDEQYF
TGTGCCAGTAGTGGGCGGACAGGGGACGAGCAGTACTTC
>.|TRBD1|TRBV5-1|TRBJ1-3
CASSLSQGAGNTIYF
TGCGCCAGCAGCCTTTCCCAGGGGGCTGGAAACACCATATATTTT
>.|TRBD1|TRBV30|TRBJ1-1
CAWTRQGGTEAFF
TGTGCCTGGACTAGACAGGGGGGCACTGAAGCTTTCTTT
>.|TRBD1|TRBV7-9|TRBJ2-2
CASSPRQGASAGELFF
TGTGCCAGCAGCCCGAGACAGGGGGCGTCTGCCGGGGAGCTGTTTTTT
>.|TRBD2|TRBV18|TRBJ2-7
CASRLGLAEENEQYF
TGTGCCAGCCGGTTAGGACTAGCGGAGGAAAACGAGCAGTACTTC
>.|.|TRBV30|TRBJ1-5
CAWSSAWNQPQHF
TGTGCCTGGAGTTCTGCGTGGAATCAGCCCCAGCATTTT
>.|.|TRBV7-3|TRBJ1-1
CASSQQENTEAFF
TGTGCCAGCAGCCAGCAGGAAAACACTGAAGCTTTCTTT
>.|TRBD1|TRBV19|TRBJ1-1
CASSSFPGQGYMNTEAFF
TGTGCCAGTAGTAGCTTCCCGGGACAGGGATATATGAACACTGAAGCTTTCTTT
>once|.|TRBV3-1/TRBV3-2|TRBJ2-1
CASSQMSSLPLSEQFF
TGTGCCAGCAGCCAAATGTCAAGCCTCCCCCTAAGTGAGCAGTTCTTC
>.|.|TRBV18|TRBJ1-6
CASSPGSYNSPLHF
TGTGCCAGCTCACCCGGCTCCTATAATTCACCCCTCCACTTT
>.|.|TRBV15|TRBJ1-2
CATSRDQGDGYTF
TGTGCCACCAGCAGAGATCAAGGGGATGGCTACACCTTC
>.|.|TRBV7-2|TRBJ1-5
CASSLGQARGPQHF
TGTGCCAGCAGCTTAGGACAGGCCCGGGGGCCCCAGCATTTT
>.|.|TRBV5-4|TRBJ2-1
CASRIFGGAYNEQFF
TGTGCCAGCAGGATCTTTGGGGGGGCGTACAATGAGCAGTTCTTC
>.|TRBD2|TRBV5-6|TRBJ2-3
CASSSTLAGDPGTQYF
TGTGCCAGCAGCTCCACACTAGCGGGGGATCCGGGTACGCAGTATTTT
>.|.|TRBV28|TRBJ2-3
CASSPSDRGTQYF
TGTGCCAGCAGTCCCTCCGACCGGGGAACGCAGTATTTT
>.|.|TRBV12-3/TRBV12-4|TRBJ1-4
CASSRNEKLFF
TGTGCCAGCAGCCGGAATGAAAAACTGTTTTTT
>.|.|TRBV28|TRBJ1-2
CASRAPSGGGYTF
TGTGCCAGCAGGGCCCCGTCGGGTGGTGGCTACACCTTC
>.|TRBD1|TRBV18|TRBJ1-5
CASSDGTVNQPQHF
TGTGCCAGCTCAGATGGGACAGTAAATCAGCCCCAGCATTTT
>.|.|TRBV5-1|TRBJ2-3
CASSLGLSKDTQYF
TGCGCCAGCAGCCTCGGTTTGTCCAAAGATACGCAGTATTTT
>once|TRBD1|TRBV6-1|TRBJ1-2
CASSEEPTGIYGYTF
TGTGCCAGCAGTGAAGAGCCGACAGGGATCTATGGCTACACCTTC
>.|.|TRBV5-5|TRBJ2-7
CASSAWTANYEQYF
TGTGCCAGCAGCGCCTGGACAGCTAACTACGAGCAGTACTTC
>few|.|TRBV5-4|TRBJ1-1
CASSSGGGGTEAFF
TGTGCCAGCAGCTCCGGGGGCGGGGGCACTGAAGCTTTCTTT
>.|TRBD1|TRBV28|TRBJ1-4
CASSLVRGPYEKLFF
TGTGCCAGCAGTTTAGTAAGGGGGCCTTATGAAAAACTGTTTTTT
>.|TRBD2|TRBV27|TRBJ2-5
CASSHREGQETQYF
TGTGCCAGCAGTCACCGGGAGGGCCAAGAGACCCAGTACTTC